The 9 T cell receptor beta chains below were found in one sample sequenced in a study of monozygotic twins with inflammatory bowel disease. TCRdb re-analyzed the 5' RACE reads; it lists each CDR3 protein once, without DNA. Its table records about 300,000 distinct CDR3 sequences. The specimen sequenced was blood. All receptors come from a human donor with ulcerative colitis or Crohn's disease, or a healthy co-twin of an affected twin (not recorded which).

The chain recombines TRBV7-2 with TRBJ2-7; TCRdb picks TRBD2, but there is no DNA to check that call. Germline CDR1 is SGHTA and CDR2 is FQGNSA. The CDR3 length is 17 residues. This CDR3 is CASSPQSGTGGLYEQYF.

The chain uses TRBV7-3 and TRBJ2-1; the D call of TRBD2 rests on TCRdb alone, since no DNA is present to check it. The germline CDR1 and CDR2 sequences are SGHTA and FQGTGA. The CDR3 sequence is 16 residues long. This CDR3 reads CASSTSSGGPYNEQFF.

The J gene is TRBJ2-2, the V gene TRBV27; TCRdb selects TRBD1, and the lack of DNA leaves this call unchecked. Germline values: CDR1 MNHEY, CDR2 SMNVEV (reference sequence). CDR3 length: 14 residues. The CDR3 sequence is CASRITRGHGELFF.

This chain's CDR3 is CASSEVFAQETQYF. The chain combines TRBV6-1 with TRBJ2-5. Germline-derived CDR1 and CDR2 are MNHNS and SASEGT. This CDR3 is built from 14 residues.

The J gene is TRBJ1-5, the V gene TRBV5-1; TCRdb returns TRBD1, unconfirmable since there is no DNA. This CDR3 has 15 amino acids. Germline V gene data show CDR1 as SGHRS and CDR2 as YFSETQ. This CDR3 is CASSFGTGGNQPQHF.

V and J are TRBV5-1 and TRBJ2-1; the D call from TCRdb, TRBD1, cannot be confirmed without DNA. The CDR3 totals 16 residues. Looked up from germline, CDR1 is SGHRS and CDR2 is YFSETQ. The CDR3 spells CASSSQTGGRYNEQFF.

Here the CDR3 reads CASSQGTGIPPSSGELFF. The chain couples TRBV2 to TRBJ2-2; TCRdb outputs TRBD1, but without DNA this stays unchecked. The CDR3 covers 18 residues. Germline lookup yields CDR1 SNHLY and CDR2 FYNNEI.

The rearrangement joins TRBV7-2 to TRBJ2-4. The CDR3 sequence is 15 residues long. Germline CDR1 SGHTA, CDR2 FQGNSA. This CDR3 reads CASSRETLAKNIQYF. Based on the CDR3 plus reference TRBV7-2 and TRBJ2-4, the full variable domain is GAGVSQSPSNKVTEKGKDVELRCDPISGHTALYWYRQSLGQGLEFLIYFQGNSAPDKSGLPSDRFSAERTGGSVSTLTIQRTQQEDSAVYLCASSRETLAKNIQYFGAGTRLSVL.

This chain uses TRBV6-5 with TRBJ2-3; there is no DNA to check the TCRdb D call of TRBD1. The length of the CDR3 is 14 residues. Germline V gives CDR1 MNHEY, CDR2 SVGAGI. The chain's CDR3 is CASSWVPGADTQYF.